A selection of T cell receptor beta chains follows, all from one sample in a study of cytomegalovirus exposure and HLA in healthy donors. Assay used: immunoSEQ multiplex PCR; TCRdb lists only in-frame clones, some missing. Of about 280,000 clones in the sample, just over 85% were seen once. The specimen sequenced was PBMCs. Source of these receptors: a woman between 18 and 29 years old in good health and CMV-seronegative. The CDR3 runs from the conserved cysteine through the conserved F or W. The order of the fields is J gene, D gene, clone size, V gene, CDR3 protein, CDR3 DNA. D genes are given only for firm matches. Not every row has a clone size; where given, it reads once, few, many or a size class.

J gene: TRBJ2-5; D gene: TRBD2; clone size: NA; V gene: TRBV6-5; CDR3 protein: CALGEGGQETQYF; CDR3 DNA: TGTGCCTTAGGGGAGGGAGGGCAGGAGACCCAGTACTTC
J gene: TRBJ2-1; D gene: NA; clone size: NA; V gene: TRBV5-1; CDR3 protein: CASSLAPTYNEQFF; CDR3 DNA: TGCGCCAGCAGCTTGGCCCCGACATACAATGAGCAGTTCTTC
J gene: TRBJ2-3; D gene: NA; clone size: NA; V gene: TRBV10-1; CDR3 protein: CASSERRRGGSTDTQYF; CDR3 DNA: TGCGCCAGCAGTGAGCGTAGGCGGGGCGGGAGCACAGATACGCAGTATTTT
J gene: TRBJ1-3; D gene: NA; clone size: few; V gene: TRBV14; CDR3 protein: CASSQDSAQGIWNTIYF; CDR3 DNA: TGTGCCAGCAGCCAAGATTCCGCCCAGGGGATATGGAACACCATATATTTT
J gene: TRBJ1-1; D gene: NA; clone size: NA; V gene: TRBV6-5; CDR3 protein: CASSYSRDTEAFF; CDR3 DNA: TGTGCCAGCAGTTACTCGCGGGACACTGAAGCTTTCTTT
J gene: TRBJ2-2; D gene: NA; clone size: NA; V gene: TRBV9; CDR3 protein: CASRDTTGELFF; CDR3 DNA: TGTGCCAGCAGAGACACAACCGGGGAGCTGTTTTTT
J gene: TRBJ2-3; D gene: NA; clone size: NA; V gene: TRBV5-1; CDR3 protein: CASSLARGPSTYTDTQYF; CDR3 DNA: TGCGCCAGCAGCTTGGCCCGCGGCCCCTCAACCTACACAGATACGCAGTATTTT
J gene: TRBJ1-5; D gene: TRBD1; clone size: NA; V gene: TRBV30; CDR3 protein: CAFRGGGNQPQHF; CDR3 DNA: TGTGCCTTTAGAGGGGGCGGGAATCAGCCCCAGCATTTT
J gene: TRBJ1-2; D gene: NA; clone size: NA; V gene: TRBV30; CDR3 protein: CAWGSYGYTF; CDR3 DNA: TGTGCCTGGGGCAGCTATGGCTACACCTTC
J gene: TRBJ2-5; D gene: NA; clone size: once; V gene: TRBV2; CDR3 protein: CASSVDFQETQYF; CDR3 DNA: TGTGCCAGCAGTGTGGACTTCCAAGAGACCCAGTACTTC
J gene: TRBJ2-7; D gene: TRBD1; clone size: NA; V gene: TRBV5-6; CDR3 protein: CASSLDRVFWYEQYF; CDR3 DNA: TGTGCCAGCAGCCTGGACAGGGTGTTTTGGTACGAGCAGTACTTC
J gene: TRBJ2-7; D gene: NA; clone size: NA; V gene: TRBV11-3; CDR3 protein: CASSLAAYEQYF; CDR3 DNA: TGTGCCAGCAGCTTAGCCGCGTACGAGCAGTACTTC
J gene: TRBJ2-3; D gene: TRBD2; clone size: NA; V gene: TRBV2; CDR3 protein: CASAGTSGYTDTQYF; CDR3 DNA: TGTGCCAGTGCCGGGACTAGCGGATACACAGATACGCAGTATTTT
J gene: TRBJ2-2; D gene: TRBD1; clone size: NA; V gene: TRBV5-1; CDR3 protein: CASSLGQGRLTGELFF; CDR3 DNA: TGCGCCAGCAGCTTAGGACAGGGAAGATTGACCGGGGAGCTGTTTTTT
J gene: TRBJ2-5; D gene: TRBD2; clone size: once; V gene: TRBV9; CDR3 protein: CASSVSGAGGRLVETQYF; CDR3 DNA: TGTGCCAGCAGCGTATCAGGCGCGGGGGGAAGATTAGTGGAGACCCAGTACTTC
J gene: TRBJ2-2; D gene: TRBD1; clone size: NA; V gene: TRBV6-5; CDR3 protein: CASRWDRDTGELFF; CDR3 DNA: TGTGCCAGCAGATGGGACAGGGACACCGGGGAGCTGTTTTTT
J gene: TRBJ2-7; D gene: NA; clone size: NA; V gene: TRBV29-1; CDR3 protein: CSVVLGTPSYEQYF; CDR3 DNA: TGCAGCGTTGTACTCGGGACACCTTCCTACGAGCAGTACTTC
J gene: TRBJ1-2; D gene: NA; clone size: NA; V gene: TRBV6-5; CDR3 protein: CASSYSRVFGGYTF; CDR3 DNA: TGTGCCAGCAGTTACTCCAGGGTTTTTGGCGGCTACACCTTC
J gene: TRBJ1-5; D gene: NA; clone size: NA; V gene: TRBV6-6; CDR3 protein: CASSPLGGTQPQHF; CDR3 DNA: TGTGCCAGCAGTCCTTTGGGGGGAACCCAGCCCCAGCATTTT
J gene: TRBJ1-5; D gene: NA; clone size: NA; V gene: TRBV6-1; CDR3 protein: CASGEGGNQPQHF; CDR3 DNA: TGTGCCAGTGGGGAGGGGGGAAATCAGCCCCAGCATTTT
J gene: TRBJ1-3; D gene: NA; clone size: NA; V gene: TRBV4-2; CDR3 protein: CASSRQWEGRGDTIYF; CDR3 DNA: TGTGCCAGCAGCCGTCAGTGGGAGGGGCGTGGAGACACCATATATTTT
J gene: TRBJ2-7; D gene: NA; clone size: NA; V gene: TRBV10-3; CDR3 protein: CAISPTGLGGEQYF; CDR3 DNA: TGTGCCATCAGCCCCACGGGACTGGGCGGGGAGCAGTACTTC
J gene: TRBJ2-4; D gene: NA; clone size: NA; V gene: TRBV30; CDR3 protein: CALTGVAKNIQYF; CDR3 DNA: TGTGCCTTGACAGGCGTAGCCAAAAACATTCAGTACTTC
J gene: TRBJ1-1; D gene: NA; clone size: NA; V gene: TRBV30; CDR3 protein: CAWTRGPEAFF; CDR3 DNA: TGTGCCTGGACAAGGGGCCCTGAAGCTTTCTTT
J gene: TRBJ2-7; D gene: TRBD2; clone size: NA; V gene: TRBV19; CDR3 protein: CASSIVAGGFGEQYF; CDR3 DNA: TGTGCCAGTAGTATAGTAGCGGGAGGGTTCGGGGAGCAGTACTTC
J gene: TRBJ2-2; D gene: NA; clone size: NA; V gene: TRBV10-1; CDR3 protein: CASSEQVGELFF; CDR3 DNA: TGCGCCAGCAGTGAACAGGTCGGGGAGCTGTTTTTT
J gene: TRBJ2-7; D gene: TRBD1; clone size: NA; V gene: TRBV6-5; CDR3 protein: CASRGRQGEQYF; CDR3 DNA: TGTGCCAGCAGGGGGAGACAGGGGGAGCAGTACTTC
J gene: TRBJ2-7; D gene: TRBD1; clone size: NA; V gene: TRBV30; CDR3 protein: CAWDTGTGVYEQYF; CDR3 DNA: TGTGCCTGGGATACCGGGACAGGGGTCTACGAGCAGTACTTC
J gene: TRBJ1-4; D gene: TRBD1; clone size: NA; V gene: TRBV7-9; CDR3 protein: CASSLSVGAGGYEKLFF; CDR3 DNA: TGTGCCAGCAGCTTATCAGTGGGGGCAGGGGGCTATGAAAAACTGTTTTTT
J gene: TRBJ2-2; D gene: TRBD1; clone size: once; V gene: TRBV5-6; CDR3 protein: CASSYAGTGITNTGELFF; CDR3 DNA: TGTGCCAGCAGCTACGCCGGGACAGGGATAACGAACACCGGGGAGCTGTTTTTT
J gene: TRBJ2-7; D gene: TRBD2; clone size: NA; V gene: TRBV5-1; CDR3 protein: CASSLDPAGGGYEQYF; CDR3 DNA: TGCGCCAGCAGCTTGGATCCAGCGGGGGGCGGGTACGAGCAGTACTTC
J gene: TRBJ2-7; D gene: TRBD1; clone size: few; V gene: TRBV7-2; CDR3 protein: CASSAHRGYEQYF; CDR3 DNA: TGTGCCAGCAGCGCCCACAGGGGCTACGAGCAGTACTTC